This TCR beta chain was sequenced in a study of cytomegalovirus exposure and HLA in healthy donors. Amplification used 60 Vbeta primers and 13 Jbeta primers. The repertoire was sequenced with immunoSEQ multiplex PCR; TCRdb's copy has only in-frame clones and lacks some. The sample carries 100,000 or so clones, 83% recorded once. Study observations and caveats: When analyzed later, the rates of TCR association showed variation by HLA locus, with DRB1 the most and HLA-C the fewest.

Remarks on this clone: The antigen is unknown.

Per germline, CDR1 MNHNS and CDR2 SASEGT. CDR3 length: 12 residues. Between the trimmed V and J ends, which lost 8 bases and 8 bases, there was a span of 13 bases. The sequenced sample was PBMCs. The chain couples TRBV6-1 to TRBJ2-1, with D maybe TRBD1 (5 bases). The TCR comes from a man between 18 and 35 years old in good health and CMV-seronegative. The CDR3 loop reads CASWPGIDEQFF. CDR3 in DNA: TGTGCCAGCTGGCCAGGGATCGATGAGCAGTTCTTC.